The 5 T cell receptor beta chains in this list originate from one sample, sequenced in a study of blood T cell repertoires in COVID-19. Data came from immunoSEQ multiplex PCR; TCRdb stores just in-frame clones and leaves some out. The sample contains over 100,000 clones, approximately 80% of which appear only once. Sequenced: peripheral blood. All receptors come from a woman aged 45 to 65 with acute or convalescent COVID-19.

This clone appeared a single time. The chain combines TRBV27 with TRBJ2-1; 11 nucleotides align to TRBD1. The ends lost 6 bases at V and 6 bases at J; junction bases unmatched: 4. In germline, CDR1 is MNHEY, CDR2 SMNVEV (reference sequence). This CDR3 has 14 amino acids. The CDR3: CASRTGTGGNEQFF. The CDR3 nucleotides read TGTGCCAGCAGAACCGGGACAGGGGGCAATGAGCAGTTCTTC.

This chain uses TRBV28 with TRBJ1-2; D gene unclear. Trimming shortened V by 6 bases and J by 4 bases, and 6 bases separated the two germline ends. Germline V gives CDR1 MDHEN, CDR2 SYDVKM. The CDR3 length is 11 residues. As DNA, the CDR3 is TGTGCCAGCAGCAGCGTCTATGGCTACACCTTC. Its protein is CASSSVYGYTF.

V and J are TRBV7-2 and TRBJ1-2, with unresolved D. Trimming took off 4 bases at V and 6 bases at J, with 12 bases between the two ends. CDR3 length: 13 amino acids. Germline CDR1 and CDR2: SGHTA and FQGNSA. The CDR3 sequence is CASSSGFGNGYTF. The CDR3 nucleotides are TGTGCCAGCAGCTCCGGGTTCGGTAATGGCTACACCTTC. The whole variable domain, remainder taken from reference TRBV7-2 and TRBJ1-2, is GAGVSQSPSNKVTEKGKDVELRCDPISGHTALYWYRQSLGQGLEFLIYFQGNSAPDKSGLPSDRFSAERTGGSVSTLTIQRTQQEDSAVYLCASSSGFGNGYTFGSGTRLTVV.

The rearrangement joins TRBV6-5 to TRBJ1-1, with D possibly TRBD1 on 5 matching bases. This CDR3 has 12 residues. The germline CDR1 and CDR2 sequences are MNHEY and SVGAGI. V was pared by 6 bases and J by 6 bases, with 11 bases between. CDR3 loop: CASSSRAAEAFF. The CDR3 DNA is TGTGCCAGCAGCTCCAGGGCAGCTGAAGCTTTCTTT.

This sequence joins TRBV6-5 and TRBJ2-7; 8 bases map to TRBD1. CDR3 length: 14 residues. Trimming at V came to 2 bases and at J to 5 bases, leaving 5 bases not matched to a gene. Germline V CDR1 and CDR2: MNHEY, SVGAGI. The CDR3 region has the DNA TGTGCCAGCAGTTACATCGACAGGGGACACGAGCAGTACTTC. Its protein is CASSYIDRGHEQYF.